What follows are 26 T cell receptor beta chains derived from one specimen sequenced in a study of spatial heterogeneity in lung cancer. One entry per CDR3 protein results from TCRdb running MiXCR on the 5' RACE reads. The repertoire holds 7,500 to 9,500 distinct CDR3 sequences, with 6.5% to 8% as singletons. Indicated time point: sample taken at primary tumor resection. Whole RNA from tumor, nontumor lung or frozen PBMC was sequenced unsorted. Sequenced here: PBMCs, sampled at surgery. The receptors were gathered from a female donor with early-stage non-small cell lung cancer.

In this sample, this clonotype turned up many times. The V call is TRBV12-3 or TRBV12-4, the J call TRBJ2-2; weak D call: TRBD2 (6 bases). The CDR3 is 18 residues long. V dropped 0 bases and J dropped 5 bases, with 19 bases sitting between them. CDR3 protein: CASSLALLLTRGTGELFF. The DNA of the CDR3 is TGTGCCAGCAGTTTAGCGCTTCTTCTGACTAGGGGTACCGGGGAGCTGTTTTTT.

By proportion, this clonotype is medium-sized (0.01 to 0.1%). V and J are TRBV27 and TRBJ2-5, with D perhaps TRBD2 (6 bases). V lost 6 bases and J 5 bases, leaving 16 bases between the germline ends. The length of the CDR3 is 14 residues. The germline V gene encodes CDR1 MNHEY and CDR2 SMNVEV (reference sequence). The CDR3: CASSRLDARETQYF. The CDR3 bases are TGTGCCAGCAGCCGACTAGACGCTAGGGAGACCCAGTACTTC.

Comments on this clonotype: Being one base from a much bigger clone, this may be a read error. The chain joins TRBV20-1 to TRBJ2-7; D is unclear. This CDR3 is built from 14 residues. Trimming took off 5 bases at V and 7 bases at J, with 21 bases between the two ends. The germline gives CDR1 DFQATT, CDR2 SNEGSKA (reference sequence). The DNA of the CDR3 is TGCAGTGCTGGAGTGGGCAGCACCTTAGGGGAGCAGTACTTC. It translates to CSAGVGSTLGEQYF.

The V gene is TRBV27, the J gene TRBJ2-3, with TRBD1 matching 8 bases. V trimming: 1 base; J trimming: 2 bases; junction bases outside the gene matches: 5. The CDR3 length is 16 residues. CDR1 and CDR2 (germline): MNHEY, SMNVEV (reference sequence). The CDR3 DNA is TGTGCCAGCAGTTTATTGAGGACAGGGCTCACAGATACGCAGTATTTT. Protein sequence: CASSLLRTGLTDTQYF.

This clonotype was seen repeatedly, ten times or more. The V gene is TRBV6-1, the J gene TRBJ2-2; the D is unclear. Germline V gene data show CDR1 as MNHNS and CDR2 as SASEGT. The CDR3 contains 12 residues. V was cut by 3 bases and J by 7 bases, with 6 bases left in between. CDR3 bases: TGTGCCAGCAGTGACGTCAACGGGGAGCTGTTTTTT. Protein sequence: CASSDVNGELFF.

The gene calls are TRBV20-1 and TRBJ1-4; D is possibly TRBD1 (6 bases). Trimming pared 0 bases from V and 5 bases from J, leaving 13 bases between. Germline V gene data show CDR1 as DFQATT and CDR2 as SNEGSKA (reference sequence). This CDR3 is 15 amino acids long. DNA of the CDR3: TGCAGTGCTAGAGATGGGGGCAGGGCGAATGAAAAACTGTTTTTT. Its translation is CSARDGGRANEKLFF.

This clonotype ranks as medium-sized. The rearrangement links TRBV20-1 to TRBJ2-3, with 7 bases identical to TRBD2. Germline values: CDR1 DFQATT, CDR2 SNEGSKA (reference sequence). Trimming took 0 bases from V and 2 from J; bases not matched to a gene: 8. This CDR3 spans 16 amino acids. The CDR3 bases are TGCAGTGCTAGAGATCAAGCGGGGATTTACACAGATACGCAGTATTTT. It is translated as CSARDQAGIYTDTQYF.

This clonotype has a count of ten or more. The chain uses TRBV6-5 and TRBJ2-7; 9 nucleotides line up with TRBD2. The CDR3 length is 15 residues. V shed 8 bases and J 2 bases; nucleotides not matched to a gene: 10. Looked up from germline, CDR1 is MNHEY and CDR2 is SVGAGI. CDR3 bases: TGTGCCAGCCGACCCTGGGGCGGGAGGGCCTACGAGCAGTACTTC. This gives the protein CASRPWGGRAYEQYF.

The V call is TRBV29-1, the J call TRBJ1-6, with D uncertain. This CDR3 spans 13 amino acids. V was pared by 5 bases and J by 4 bases, with 9 bases between. Looked up from germline, CDR1 is SQVTM and CDR2 is ANQGSEA. Here the CDR3 DNA reads TGCAGCGTTTCCTGGTCATATAATTCACCCCTCCACTTT. It specifies CSVSWSYNSPLHF.

In its sample, this clonotype is medium-sized. V is TRBV18 and J is TRBJ2-6; 9 bases fit TRBD1. Germline V gives CDR1 KGHSH, CDR2 LQKENI. V dropped 4 bases and J dropped 4; count of bases not matched to a gene: 8. The CDR3 is 17 residues long. The CDR3: CASSLQGAVTGANVLTF. The DNA for the CDR3 is TGTGCCAGCTCACTACAGGGGGCGGTAACCGGGGCCAACGTCCTGACTTTC.

This clonotype was detected many times. The gene calls are TRBV7-8 and TRBJ2-7; 7 bases agree with TRBD2. CDR3 size: 14 residues. With V trimmed by 7 bases and J by 0 bases, 6 bases remained unmatched. CDR1 is SGHVS, CDR2 FQNEAQ, per germline. The CDR3 nucleotides read TGTGCCAGCATGCCCGGGAGGAGCTCCTACGAGCAGTACTTC. Translation: CASMPGRSSYEQYF.

This clonotype was observed at least ten times. J is TRBJ2-5 and V is TRBV5-1; 7 positions agree with TRBD2. The CDR3 totals 15 residues. The V segment lost 4 bases and the J segment 3 bases; nucleotides outside the gene matches: 9. From germline, CDR1 is SGHRS and CDR2 YFSETQ. Here the CDR3 reads CASSIAGTNKETQYF. DNA of the CDR3: TGCGCCAGCAGCATCGCCGGGACTAACAAAGAGACCCAGTACTTC.

In this sample, this clonotype is large. The chain has TRBV7-2 and TRBJ2-7; D is unclear. The CDR3 runs 11 residues. V lost 3 bases to trimming and J lost 1 base, with 1 base between them. The germline V gene has CDR1 SGHTA and CDR2 FQGNSA. The CDR3 region is CASSFSYEQYF. In nucleotides, the CDR3 is TGTGCCAGCAGCTTTTCCTACGAGCAGTACTTC.

This clonotype was detected many times. The V gene is TRBV7-6, the J gene TRBJ2-2, with TRBD2 matching over 11 bases. From germline, CDR1 is SGHVS and CDR2 FNYEAQ. This CDR3 contains 18 residues. V lost 5 bases, J lost 4 bases, and 12 bases stayed unmatched. CDR3 sequence: CASSPASGGIFSTGELFF. For the CDR3, the DNA is TGTGCCAGCAGCCCGGCTAGCGGGGGGATCTTCTCCACCGGGGAGCTGTTTTTT.

The genes are TRBV25-1 and TRBJ1-1; D possibly corresponds to TRBD1 (6 bases). The V end lost 1 base, the J end lost 5 bases, and 11 bases lay between the germline ends. The CDR3 consists of 14 residues. Germline-derived CDR1 and CDR2 are MGHDK and SYGVNS. CDR3: CASSESQGRTEAFF. In DNA, the CDR3 is TGTGCCAGCAGTGAATCCCAGGGGCGGACTGAAGCTTTCTTT.

This clonotype has a handful of counts. The chain uses TRBV11-2 and TRBJ2-5; 9 bases are shared with TRBD1. Looked up from germline, CDR1 is SGHAT and CDR2 is FQNNGV. This CDR3 contains 18 residues. V lost 2 bases and J lost 5; bases outside the gene matches: 15. CDR3: CASSLTGIGQGLSETQYF. Here the CDR3 DNA reads TGTGCCAGCAGCTTAACCGGAATAGGACAGGGGTTGAGTGAGACCCAGTACTTC.

In DNA, the CDR3 is TGCAGCGGTATAGCGGGAGGGGCTGAGACCCAGTACTTC. Protein sequence: CSGIAGGAETQYF. The chain links TRBV29-1 to TRBJ2-5, with 11 positions matching TRBD2. This CDR3 comprises 13 residues. Germline V lookup: CDR1 SQVTM, CDR2 ANQGSEA. V trimming: 7 bases; J trimming: 5 bases; junction bases outside the gene matches: 6.

This clonotype was found many times. The chain has TRBV2 and TRBJ1-4; TRBD1 matches 9 bases. CDR1 and CDR2 (germline): SNHLY, FYNNEI. The CDR3 extends over 15 amino acids. V lost 5 bases and J lost 3; bases outside the gene matches: 4. The CDR3 region has the DNA TGTGCCAGCAGTCGACAGGGGGTGTCTAATGAAAAACTGTTTTTT. As protein: CASSRQGVSNEKLFF.

This clonotype counts as medium-sized. The genes are TRBV2 and TRBJ2-2; D call uncertain. This CDR3 region has 16 residues. From germline, CDR1 is SNHLY and CDR2 FYNNEI. Trimming removed 1 base at V and 4 bases at J, with 13 bases between. The CDR3 DNA sequence: TGTGCCAGCAGTGAAGTAGTAGGGATGGGCACCGGGGAGCTGTTTTTT. It codes for CASSEVVGMGTGELFF. Looking up the rest from reference TRBV2 and TRBJ2-2 gives the full variable domain: EPEVTQTPSHQVTQMGQEVILRCVPISNHLYFYWYRQILGQKVEFLVSFYNNEISEKSEIFDDQFSVERPDGSNFTLKIRSTKLEDSAMYFCASSEVVGMGTGELFFGEGSRLTVL.

This clonotype is categorized as medium-sized. This rearrangement joins TRBV19 to TRBJ1-3, with D unresolved. The CDR3 is 14 residues long. Trimming took 0 bases from V and 3 from J, leaving 6 bases between them. CDR1 is LNHDA and CDR2 is SQIVND in the germline V gene (reference sequence). The chain's CDR3 is CASSIDQLGNTIYF. The DNA for the CDR3 is TGTGCCAGTAGTATAGACCAGCTTGGAAACACCATATATTTT.

This clonotype was observed a few times. The chain employs TRBV12-3 or TRBV12-4 and TRBJ2-2, with 10 bases identical to TRBD1. Trimming at V came to 7 bases and at J to 6 bases, leaving 8 bases not matched to a gene. This CDR3 comprises 15 residues. CDR3: CASTRATGGPGELFF. DNA for the CDR3: TGTGCCAGCACTAGAGCGACAGGGGGCCCCGGGGAGCTGTTTTTT.

The chain recombines TRBV14 with TRBJ2-6; no clear D gene. The CDR3 length is 15 residues. CDR1 is SGHDN, CDR2 FVKESK, per germline. Trimming removed 4 bases at V and 0 bases at J, with 7 bases between. This chain's CDR3 is CASSPQLSGANVLTF. CDR3 nucleotide sequence: TGTGCCAGCAGCCCGCAGCTCTCTGGGGCCAACGTCCTGACTTTC.

This clonotype was counted a few times. This chain uses TRBV20-1 with TRBJ2-1, with 8 bases lining up with TRBD1. The CDR3 sequence is 18 residues long. CDR1 DFQATT and CDR2 SNEGSKA come from the germline V gene (reference sequence). V dropped 4 bases and J dropped 4; count of bases not matched to a gene: 18. CDR3 protein: CSATGAATGGKEYNEQFF. The CDR3, as DNA: TGCAGTGCTACGGGCGCCGCTACAGGGGGAAAAGAGTACAATGAGCAGTTCTTC.

The chain combines TRBV6-2 or TRBV6-3 with TRBJ2-7; TRBD1 agrees at 8 bases. Germline CDR1 is MNHEY and CDR2 is SVGEGT. The CDR3 sequence is 15 residues long. With 4 bases clipped from V and 6 bases from J, the junction kept 11 bases outside the gene matches. This CDR3 reads CASSFSRTGPREQYF. CDR3 DNA: TGTGCCAGCAGTTTCTCCCGGACAGGGCCACGCGAGCAGTACTTC.

This clonotype was detected many times. CDR3 nucleotide sequence: TGCGCCAGCAGCTTGGATGCGAACACTGAAGCTTTCTTT. It yields the protein CASSLDANTEAFF. V and J are TRBV5-1 and TRBJ1-1; the D is unclear. This CDR3 has 13 amino acids. Germline V gene sequence: CDR1 SGHRS, CDR2 YFSETQ. V lost 0 bases and J 1 base, leaving 4 bases between the germline ends. The full variable domain, in which reference TRBV5-1 and TRBJ1-1 provide the parts outside the CDR3, is KAGVTQTPRYLIKTRGQQVTLSCSPISGHRSVSWYQQTPGQGLQFLFEYFSETQRNKGNFPGRFSGRQFSNSRSEMNVSTLELGDSALYLCASSLDANTEAFFGQGTRLTVV.

This clonotype was observed a few times. This chain links TRBV27 with TRBJ2-3, with TRBD2 as a possible D gene (6 bases). The CDR3 consists of 13 residues. V was trimmed by 0 bases and J by 5 bases, leaving 6 bases between them. Germline CDR1 and CDR2: MNHEY and SMNVEV (reference sequence). Here the CDR3 reads CASSLSGGDTQYF. The CDR3 DNA reads as TGTGCCAGCAGTTTATCGGGGGGAGATACGCAGTATTTT.